One sample yielded the 17 T cell receptor beta chains listed below, sequenced in a study of blood T cell repertoires in COVID-19. Some clones are missing from TCRdb's copy, which holds only in-frame ones; the method was immunoSEQ multiplex PCR. The table has roughly 43,000 clones, roughly 85% seen once; the top ten hold more than 15%. The sequenced sample consisted of peripheral blood. Every receptor here comes from a human donor in a cohort sampled during active COVID-19. The donor label of this sample is uncertain.

The CDR3 bases are TGTGCCAGCAGCTCGAGACTAGCGGGGAACACCGGGGAGCTGTTTTTT. The encoded protein is CASSSRLAGNTGELFF. This chain joins TRBV7-2 and TRBJ2-2, with 10 nucleotides matching TRBD2. The V segment lost 4 bases and the J segment 1 base; nucleotides outside the gene matches: 3. The V gene's germline CDR1 is SGHTA and CDR2 FQGNSA. This CDR3 spans 16 amino acids.

V usage is TRBV7-9 and J usage is TRBJ2-1, with D uncertain. V lost 0 bases, J lost 10 bases, and 13 bases lay in between. CDR1 is SEHNR, CDR2 FQNEAQ, per germline (reference sequence). The CDR3 runs 14 residues. The CDR3 loop reads CASSLAPPGREQFF. CDR3 coding DNA: TGTGCCAGCAGCTTAGCCCCCCCGGGTCGGGAGCAGTTCTTC.

The chain recombines TRBV11-2 with TRBJ2-1, with a tentative D call TRBD1 (7 bases). The CDR3 is 16 amino acids. In germline, CDR1 is SGHAT, CDR2 FQNNGV. With 5 bases removed from V and 2 bases from J, the gap between germline ends came to 16 bases. CDR3 loop: CASSPGGLPTYNEQFF. The CDR3 nucleotides read TGTGCCAGCAGCCCAGGGGGACTTCCCACCTACAATGAGCAGTTCTTC.

The V gene is TRBV4-3, the J gene TRBJ2-1; 7 bases are shared with TRBD2. CDR1 LGHNA and CDR2 YSLEER come from the germline V gene. V shed 4 bases and J 4 bases; nucleotides not matched to a gene: 7. This CDR3 is built from 15 residues. The CDR3 DNA follows: TGCGCCAGCAGCCGCGGACTAGGTTCGTACAATGAGCAGTTCTTC. Amino acid sequence: CASSRGLGSYNEQFF.

J is TRBJ2-7 and V is TRBV24-1; D is possibly TRBD1 (6 bases). V dropped 2 bases and J dropped 2 bases, with 12 bases sitting between them. Per the germline V gene, CDR1 is KGHDR and CDR2 is SFDVKD. The CDR3 consists of 15 residues. CDR3 protein: CATSDSRQAAYEQYF. The CDR3 nucleotides are TGTGCCACCAGTGATTCACGACAGGCCGCCTACGAGCAGTACTTC.

The chain uses TRBV7-2 and TRBJ1-2, with 9 bases matching TRBD1. Germline trimming cut 4 bases from V and 4 bases from J; bases unmatched to any gene: 4. The CDR3 runs 14 residues. Germline CDR1 and CDR2: SGHTA and FQGNSA. CDR3 residues: CASSSGTGSYGYTF. The CDR3 DNA is TGTGCCAGCAGCTCCGGGACAGGGTCCTATGGCTACACCTTC.

This clone came up once. The chain uses TRBV11-3 and TRBJ2-5; D may be TRBD2 (6 bases). CDR1 is SGHNT, CDR2 YENEEA, per germline. V was shortened by 8 bases and J by 4 bases, with 14 bases between the two germline ends. CDR3 length: 13 residues. The CDR3 reads CASALGEAETQYF. The CDR3 coding sequence is TGTGCCAGCGCCCTGGGGGAGGCAGAGACCCAGTACTTC.

The chain joins TRBV27 to TRBJ1-2, with D uncertain. Per germline, CDR1 MNHEY and CDR2 SMNVEV (reference sequence). The CDR3 totals 15 residues. The V end was cut by 6 bases, the J end by 6 bases, with 20 bases between. CDR3 in amino acids: CASSSWSSRWHGYTF. CDR3 bases: TGTGCCAGCAGCTCTTGGAGCAGCCGATGGCATGGCTACACCTTC.

This chain joins TRBV6-5 and TRBJ2-3; perhaps TRBD2 as D (5 bases). The CDR3 runs to 12 residues. Trimming removed 2 bases from V and 8 bases from J, with 8 bases in between. Per germline, CDR1 MNHEY and CDR2 SVGAGI. CDR3 region: CASSYEGSTQYF. The CDR3 DNA sequence: TGTGCCAGCAGTTACGAGGGATCTACGCAGTATTTT.

The chain couples TRBV5-6 to TRBJ2-5; 7 positions agree with TRBD2. V lost 3 bases, J lost 2 bases, and 10 bases stayed unmatched. The CDR3 is 16 amino acids. Germline CDR1 and CDR2: SGHDT and YYEEEE. CDR3 bases: TGTGCCAGCAGCTGGGGGAAGCGGGGATCACAAGAGACCCAGTACTTC. Amino acids: CASSWGKRGSQETQYF.

A single count supports this clone. The chain employs TRBV5-1 and TRBJ2-5; 7 bases are a match to TRBD2. There are 14 residues in the CDR3. From germline, CDR1 is SGHRS and CDR2 YFSETQ. J lost 4 bases, V lost 0 bases, and 3 bases had no gene match. CDR3 amino acids: CASSLAGGRETQYF. In nucleotides, the CDR3 is TGCGCCAGCAGCTTGGCCGGGGGGAGAGAGACCCAGTACTTC.

This chain links TRBV7-3 with TRBJ1-1; no reliable D call. CDR3 length: 13 residues. The V gene lost 4 bases and the J gene lost 0 bases, with 6 bases spanning the gap. In germline, CDR1 is SGHTA, CDR2 FQGTGA. CDR3 amino acids: CASSSSMNTEAFF. Here the CDR3 DNA reads TGTGCCAGCAGCTCATCCATGAACACTGAAGCTTTCTTT.

The chain carries TRBV20-1 and TRBJ1-1, with TRBD1 as a possible D gene (5 bases). The CDR3 is 11 residues long. CDR1 and CDR2 from the germline V gene are DFQATT and SNEGSKA (reference sequence). The V and J ends lost 7 bases and 1 base respectively, with 7 bases between them. The chain's CDR3 is CSVQGNTEAFF. CDR3 in DNA: TGCAGTGTCCAGGGGAACACTGAAGCTTTCTTT.

Only one count was recorded for this clone. The chain combines TRBV4-3 with TRBJ2-3, with D hard to call. CDR3 length: 14 amino acids. The V and J ends lost 4 bases and 6 bases respectively, with 14 bases between them. The V gene's germline CDR1 is LGHNA and CDR2 YSLEER. CDR3 nucleotide sequence: TGCGCCAGCAGCCCAAACGAGAGCAGGGATACGCAGTATTTT. Translating gives CASSPNESRDTQYF.

The chain recombines TRBV29-1 with TRBJ1-5; TRBD1 matches 7 bases. This CDR3 spans 17 amino acids. The germline V gene has CDR1 SQVTM and CDR2 ANQGSEA. The V and J ends lost 1 base and 0 bases, in that order; junction bases with no gene match: 9. CDR3 in DNA: TGCAGCGTTGAAGCCAAGATCCAGGGGGATAGCAATCAGCCCCAGCATTTT. Residues: CSVEAKIQGDSNQPQHF.

The chain has TRBV21-1 and TRBJ2-3; no DNA check was done on the table's D call, TRBD1. TRBV21-1 constitutes a pseudogene. The CDR3 sequence is 17 residues long. CDR3 coding DNA: TGTGCCAGCAGCAAAGCCCGGGACAGATGCCCATCAGATACGCAGTATTTT. This codes for CASSKARDRCPSDTQYF.

In the case of this clone: One junction end disagrees with the germline gene, perhaps due to a read error. The chain is built from TRBV7-7 and TRBJ1-1, with no clear D. Germline-derived CDR1 and CDR2 are SSHAT and FNYEAQ (reference sequence). The CDR3 covers 16 residues. CDR3 region: CASSLRQRQMNTEAFF. The DNA of the CDR3 is TGTGCTAGCAGCTTACGTCAGAGACAAATGAACACTGAAGCTTTCTTT. Supplemented by reference TRBV7-7 and TRBJ1-1, the full variable domain reads GAGVSQSPRYKVTKRGQDVTLRCDPISSHATLYWYQQALGQGPEFLTYFNYEAQPDKSGLPSDRFSAERPEGSISTLTIQRTEQRDSAMYRCASSLRQRQMNTEAFFGQGTRLTVV.